The rows below give T cell receptor beta chains drawn from one sample of a study of blood T cell repertoires in COVID-19. The assay was immunoSEQ multiplex PCR, and TCRdb's table has in-frame clones only and misses some. Here the sample spans 150,000 to 250,000 clones, 65% to 85% being singletons. The sample taken for sequencing was PBMCs or T cells enriched from blood (not recorded which). Receptors originate from a man aged 35 to 55 who had recovered from COVID-19. The CDR3 runs from the conserved cysteine through the conserved F or W. Each record gives: V gene, clone size, D gene, J gene, CDR3 DNA, CDR3 protein. A D gene is named only where the DNA matches it firmly. A clone size is listed for some rows: how often the clone was seen (once, few, many), or a class if it is expanded.

V gene: TRBV6-1; clone size: -; D gene: TRBD1; J gene: TRBJ1-2; CDR3 DNA: TGTGCCAGCAGTGATTGGGGACAGGGGGCTTATGGCTACACCTTC; CDR3 protein: CASSDWGQGAYGYTF
V gene: TRBV6-5; clone size: -; D gene: -; J gene: TRBJ1-3; CDR3 DNA: TGTGCCAGCAGTTACCTGCAGGGGAGCTCTGGAAACACCATATATTTT; CDR3 protein: CASSYLQGSSGNTIYF
V gene: TRBV4-1; clone size: -; D gene: TRBD1; J gene: TRBJ2-7; CDR3 DNA: TGCGCCAGCAGCCAAGGGACAGGGGGCGCGGAGCAGTACTTC; CDR3 protein: CASSQGTGGAEQYF
V gene: TRBV9; clone size: -; D gene: -; J gene: TRBJ1-6; CDR3 DNA: TGTGCCAGCAGCCAAACTCTCAATTCGCCCCTCCACTTT; CDR3 protein: CASSQTLNSPLHF
V gene: TRBV11-2; clone size: once; D gene: -; J gene: TRBJ2-6; CDR3 DNA: TGTGCCAGCAGCTTAGCCGGGGGCAGGGGGGCTGGGGCCAACGTCCTGACTTTC; CDR3 protein: CASSLAGGRGAGANVLTF
V gene: TRBV27; clone size: -; D gene: -; J gene: TRBJ1-1; CDR3 DNA: TGTGCCAGCAGTTTAACAGGGTCACCTGAAGCTTTCTTT; CDR3 protein: CASSLTGSPEAFF
V gene: TRBV28; clone size: -; D gene: -; J gene: TRBJ1-4; CDR3 DNA: TGTGCCAGTTTCCCGGGAGGAGCTTGGAATGAAAAACTGTTTTTT; CDR3 protein: CASFPGGAWNEKLFF
V gene: TRBV10-1; clone size: -; D gene: -; J gene: TRBJ1-3; CDR3 DNA: TGCGCCAGCAGTGGGACAGCCTCTGGAAACACCATATATTTT; CDR3 protein: CASSGTASGNTIYF
V gene: TRBV9; clone size: -; D gene: TRBD1; J gene: TRBJ1-1; CDR3 DNA: TGTGCCAGCAGCGGGGACAGGTCCACTGAAGCTTTCTTT; CDR3 protein: CASSGDRSTEAFF
V gene: TRBV30; clone size: -; D gene: -; J gene: TRBJ1-2; CDR3 DNA: TGTGCCTGGAGCCCCCCAGGAGGCTACACCTTC; CDR3 protein: CAWSPPGGYTF
V gene: TRBV19; clone size: -; D gene: -; J gene: TRBJ1-4; CDR3 DNA: TGTGCCAGTACCTCCGACAGAGCTAATGAAAAACTGTTTTTT; CDR3 protein: CASTSDRANEKLFF
V gene: TRBV11-2; clone size: -; D gene: TRBD1; J gene: TRBJ2-7; CDR3 DNA: TGTGCCAGCTCCCTCGACAGGGGGCCATCCTACGAGCAGTACTTC; CDR3 protein: CASSLDRGPSYEQYF
V gene: TRBV6-1; clone size: -; D gene: -; J gene: TRBJ1-1; CDR3 DNA: TGTGCCAGCAGTGAAGGGCAGAACACTGAAGCTTTCTTT; CDR3 protein: CASSEGQNTEAFF
V gene: TRBV3-1/TRBV3-2; clone size: -; D gene: TRBD1; J gene: TRBJ1-1; CDR3 DNA: TGTGCCAGCAGCGCGACAGGGGGCTCTTGGACTGAAGCTTTCTTT; CDR3 protein: CASSATGGSWTEAFF
V gene: TRBV5-1; clone size: -; D gene: -; J gene: TRBJ2-3; CDR3 DNA: TGCGCCAGCAGCTTGGTCGGGGAAGTCACAGATACGCAGTATTTT; CDR3 protein: CASSLVGEVTDTQYF
V gene: TRBV27; clone size: few; D gene: -; J gene: TRBJ1-1; CDR3 DNA: TGTGCCAGCCTCTTAACACGGGGTTTGAACACTGAAGCTTTCTTT; CDR3 protein: CASLLTRGLNTEAFF
V gene: TRBV2; clone size: -; D gene: TRBD2; J gene: TRBJ2-5; CDR3 DNA: TGTGCCAGCAGCCGCGGACTAGAGGATCTCGAGACCCAGTACTTC; CDR3 protein: CASSRGLEDLETQYF
V gene: TRBV9; clone size: -; D gene: TRBD1; J gene: TRBJ2-2; CDR3 DNA: TGTGCCAGCAGCACCAGGACAGGGTATGGCACCGGGGAGCTGTTTTTT; CDR3 protein: CASSTRTGYGTGELFF
V gene: TRBV4-2; clone size: -; D gene: -; J gene: TRBJ1-1; CDR3 DNA: TGTGCCAGCAGCCAAGATGACAGGAGTCGCGGAGAAGCTTTCTTT; CDR3 protein: CASSQDDRSRGEAFF
V gene: TRBV6-5; clone size: once; D gene: -; J gene: TRBJ2-7; CDR3 DNA: TGTGCCAGCAGTTACCCAGGGGGGTACGAGCAGTACTTC; CDR3 protein: CASSYPGGYEQYF
V gene: TRBV18; clone size: -; D gene: -; J gene: TRBJ1-2; CDR3 DNA: TGTGCCAGCTCACCCTTGACAGTCGACTATGGCTACACCTTC; CDR3 protein: CASSPLTVDYGYTF
V gene: TRBV10-1; clone size: once; D gene: -; J gene: TRBJ2-3; CDR3 DNA: TGCGCCAGCAGCCCTAACAGGGCTGATACGCAGTATTTT; CDR3 protein: CASSPNRADTQYF
V gene: TRBV11-2; clone size: once; D gene: -; J gene: TRBJ2-7; CDR3 DNA: TGTGCCAGCAGCTTGGATACAGGGCCCTACGAGCAGTACTTC; CDR3 protein: CASSLDTGPYEQYF
V gene: TRBV28; clone size: -; D gene: -; J gene: TRBJ1-5; CDR3 DNA: TGTGCCAGCAGTTTTAGTAGTAGGGTAGTAAGGGGAAAGGAGCCCCAGCATTTT; CDR3 protein: CASSFSSRVVRGKEPQHF
V gene: TRBV5-4; clone size: -; D gene: -; J gene: TRBJ2-5; CDR3 DNA: TGTGCCAGCAGACGCACAGGGTACCAAGAGACCCAGTACTTC; CDR3 protein: CASRRTGYQETQYF
V gene: TRBV4-2; clone size: few; D gene: TRBD2; J gene: TRBJ2-1; CDR3 DNA: TGTGCCAGCAGCCAAGATCCAGCGGGGGAATTAAATGAGCAGTTCTTC; CDR3 protein: CASSQDPAGELNEQFF
V gene: TRBV30; clone size: -; D gene: -; J gene: TRBJ2-1; CDR3 DNA: TGTGCCTGGGGCCGGACGGAGGGCTTAGTCTTC; CDR3 protein: CAWGRTEGLVF
V gene: TRBV24-1; clone size: once; D gene: -; J gene: TRBJ2-1; CDR3 DNA: TGTGCCACCAGTGATACCGACAGCCGCCAGTTCTTC; CDR3 protein: CATSDTDSRQFF
V gene: TRBV20-1; clone size: once; D gene: TRBD2; J gene: TRBJ2-5; CDR3 DNA: TGCAGTGCTAGTGATGGGAAGACTAGCAAACAAGAGACCCAGTACTTC; CDR3 protein: CSASDGKTSKQETQYF
V gene: TRBV4-1; clone size: few; D gene: TRBD1; J gene: TRBJ1-4; CDR3 DNA: TGCGCCAGCAGCCAAAGAATGACAGGGGGAAGCGAAAAACTGTTTTTT; CDR3 protein: CASSQRMTGGSEKLFF
V gene: TRBV4-1; clone size: once; D gene: TRBD2; J gene: TRBJ2-1; CDR3 DNA: TGCGCCAGCAGCCAGCAGAGCGGGGGCGCCTACAATGAGCAGTTCTTC; CDR3 protein: CASSQQSGGAYNEQFF
V gene: TRBV10-3; clone size: once; D gene: TRBD1; J gene: TRBJ1-5; CDR3 DNA: TGTGCCATCAGCCGGGACAGGAATCAGCCCCAGCATTTT; CDR3 protein: CAISRDRNQPQHF
V gene: TRBV4-1; clone size: -; D gene: -; J gene: TRBJ1-3; CDR3 DNA: TGCGCCAGCAGCCAAGAGACAGCTGGAAACACCATATATTTT; CDR3 protein: CASSQETAGNTIYF
V gene: TRBV2; clone size: -; D gene: TRBD2; J gene: TRBJ2-1; CDR3 DNA: TGTGCCAGCAGCCCGGGACTAGCGGGGGGGCGGTCCTACAATGAGCAGTTCTTC; CDR3 protein: CASSPGLAGGRSYNEQFF
V gene: TRBV2; clone size: -; D gene: TRBD2; J gene: TRBJ2-7; CDR3 DNA: TGTGCCAGCAGTGACGTCGCGGGGGCCTACGAGCAGTACTTC; CDR3 protein: CASSDVAGAYEQYF